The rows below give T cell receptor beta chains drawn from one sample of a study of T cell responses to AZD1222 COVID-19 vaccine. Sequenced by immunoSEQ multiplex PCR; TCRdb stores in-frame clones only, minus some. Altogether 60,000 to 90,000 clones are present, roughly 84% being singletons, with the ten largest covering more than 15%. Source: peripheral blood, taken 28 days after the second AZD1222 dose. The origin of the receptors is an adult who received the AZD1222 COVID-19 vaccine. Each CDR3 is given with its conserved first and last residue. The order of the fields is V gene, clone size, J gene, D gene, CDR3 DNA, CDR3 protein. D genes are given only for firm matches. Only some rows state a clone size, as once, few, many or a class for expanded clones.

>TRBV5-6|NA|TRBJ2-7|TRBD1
TGTGCCAGCAGCCGAAAAGGGGGCTATGTGTACGAGCAGTACTTC
CASSRKGGYVYEQYF
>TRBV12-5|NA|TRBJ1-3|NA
TGTGCTAGTGGTTTCCAAACAGGGTCGGGAAACACCATATATTTT
CASGFQTGSGNTIYF
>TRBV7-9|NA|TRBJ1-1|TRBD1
TGTGCCAGCAGCCCGGGACAGGGGGCGGACACTGAAGCTTTCTTT
CASSPGQGADTEAFF
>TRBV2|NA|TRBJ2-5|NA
TGTGCCAGCAGTGAAAGGTCGCCGGGTACCCAGTACTTC
CASSERSPGTQYF
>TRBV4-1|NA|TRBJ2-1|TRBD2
TGCGCCAGCAGCCAAGAGTTAGCGGGGGGCTACAATGAGCAGTTCTTC
CASSQELAGGYNEQFF
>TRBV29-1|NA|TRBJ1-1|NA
TGCACTACGTTAGGGGCTTTCTTT
CTTLGAFF
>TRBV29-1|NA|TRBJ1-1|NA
TGCAGCGTTGGGCAGACGGGGGAAGCTTTCTTT
CSVGQTGEAFF
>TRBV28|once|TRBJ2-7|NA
TGTGCCAGCAGTTCCCCCCACAAGCCTTCTCCCGAGCAGTACTTC
CASSSPHKPSPEQYF
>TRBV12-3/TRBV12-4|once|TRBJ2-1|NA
TGTGCCAGCAGTCCTACATGGAATGAGCAGTTCTTC
CASSPTWNEQFF
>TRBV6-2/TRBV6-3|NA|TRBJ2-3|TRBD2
TGTGCCAGCAGTTACGCCAGTCTAGCGGGCACAGATACGCAGTATTTT
CASSYASLAGTDTQYF
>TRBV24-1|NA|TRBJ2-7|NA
TGTGCCACCAGTGATCGACAGGCGGGCGAGCAGTACTTC
CATSDRQAGEQYF